What follows is one TCR beta chain and its context. The antigen is not known. Expressed TCRB transcripts were sequenced after all isolated RNA was converted to cDNA. Repertoires were generated with immunoSEQ multiplex PCR, while TCRdb's copy carries only in-frame clones and drops some. The sample includes 500,000 to 800,000 clones, around 12% seen only once; the top ten take more than 0.1%. The sample belongs to a study of beta chain features in type 1 diabetes. Sampling consisted of one heparinised blood draw per donor, averaging around 120 mL. Study-level results: Shortening of TCRB CDR3s, moderate but significant, appeared in all four CD4+ subsets of Type 1 diabetes patients.

V lost 5 bases and J lost 1; bases outside the gene matches: 3. The CDR3 contains 14 residues. Germline V lookup: CDR1 KGHSY, CDR2 FQNENV. Sequencing was done on a sample of naive CD4+ T cells from blood. The chain has TRBV16 and TRBJ2-3; TRBD1 matches 7 bases. This receptor was identified in a man aged 30-40 years with type 1 diabetes. Written as DNA, the CDR3 is TGTGCCAGCAGCGAAGGACAGGGCACAGATACGCAGTATTTT. It encodes CASSEGQGTDTQYF.